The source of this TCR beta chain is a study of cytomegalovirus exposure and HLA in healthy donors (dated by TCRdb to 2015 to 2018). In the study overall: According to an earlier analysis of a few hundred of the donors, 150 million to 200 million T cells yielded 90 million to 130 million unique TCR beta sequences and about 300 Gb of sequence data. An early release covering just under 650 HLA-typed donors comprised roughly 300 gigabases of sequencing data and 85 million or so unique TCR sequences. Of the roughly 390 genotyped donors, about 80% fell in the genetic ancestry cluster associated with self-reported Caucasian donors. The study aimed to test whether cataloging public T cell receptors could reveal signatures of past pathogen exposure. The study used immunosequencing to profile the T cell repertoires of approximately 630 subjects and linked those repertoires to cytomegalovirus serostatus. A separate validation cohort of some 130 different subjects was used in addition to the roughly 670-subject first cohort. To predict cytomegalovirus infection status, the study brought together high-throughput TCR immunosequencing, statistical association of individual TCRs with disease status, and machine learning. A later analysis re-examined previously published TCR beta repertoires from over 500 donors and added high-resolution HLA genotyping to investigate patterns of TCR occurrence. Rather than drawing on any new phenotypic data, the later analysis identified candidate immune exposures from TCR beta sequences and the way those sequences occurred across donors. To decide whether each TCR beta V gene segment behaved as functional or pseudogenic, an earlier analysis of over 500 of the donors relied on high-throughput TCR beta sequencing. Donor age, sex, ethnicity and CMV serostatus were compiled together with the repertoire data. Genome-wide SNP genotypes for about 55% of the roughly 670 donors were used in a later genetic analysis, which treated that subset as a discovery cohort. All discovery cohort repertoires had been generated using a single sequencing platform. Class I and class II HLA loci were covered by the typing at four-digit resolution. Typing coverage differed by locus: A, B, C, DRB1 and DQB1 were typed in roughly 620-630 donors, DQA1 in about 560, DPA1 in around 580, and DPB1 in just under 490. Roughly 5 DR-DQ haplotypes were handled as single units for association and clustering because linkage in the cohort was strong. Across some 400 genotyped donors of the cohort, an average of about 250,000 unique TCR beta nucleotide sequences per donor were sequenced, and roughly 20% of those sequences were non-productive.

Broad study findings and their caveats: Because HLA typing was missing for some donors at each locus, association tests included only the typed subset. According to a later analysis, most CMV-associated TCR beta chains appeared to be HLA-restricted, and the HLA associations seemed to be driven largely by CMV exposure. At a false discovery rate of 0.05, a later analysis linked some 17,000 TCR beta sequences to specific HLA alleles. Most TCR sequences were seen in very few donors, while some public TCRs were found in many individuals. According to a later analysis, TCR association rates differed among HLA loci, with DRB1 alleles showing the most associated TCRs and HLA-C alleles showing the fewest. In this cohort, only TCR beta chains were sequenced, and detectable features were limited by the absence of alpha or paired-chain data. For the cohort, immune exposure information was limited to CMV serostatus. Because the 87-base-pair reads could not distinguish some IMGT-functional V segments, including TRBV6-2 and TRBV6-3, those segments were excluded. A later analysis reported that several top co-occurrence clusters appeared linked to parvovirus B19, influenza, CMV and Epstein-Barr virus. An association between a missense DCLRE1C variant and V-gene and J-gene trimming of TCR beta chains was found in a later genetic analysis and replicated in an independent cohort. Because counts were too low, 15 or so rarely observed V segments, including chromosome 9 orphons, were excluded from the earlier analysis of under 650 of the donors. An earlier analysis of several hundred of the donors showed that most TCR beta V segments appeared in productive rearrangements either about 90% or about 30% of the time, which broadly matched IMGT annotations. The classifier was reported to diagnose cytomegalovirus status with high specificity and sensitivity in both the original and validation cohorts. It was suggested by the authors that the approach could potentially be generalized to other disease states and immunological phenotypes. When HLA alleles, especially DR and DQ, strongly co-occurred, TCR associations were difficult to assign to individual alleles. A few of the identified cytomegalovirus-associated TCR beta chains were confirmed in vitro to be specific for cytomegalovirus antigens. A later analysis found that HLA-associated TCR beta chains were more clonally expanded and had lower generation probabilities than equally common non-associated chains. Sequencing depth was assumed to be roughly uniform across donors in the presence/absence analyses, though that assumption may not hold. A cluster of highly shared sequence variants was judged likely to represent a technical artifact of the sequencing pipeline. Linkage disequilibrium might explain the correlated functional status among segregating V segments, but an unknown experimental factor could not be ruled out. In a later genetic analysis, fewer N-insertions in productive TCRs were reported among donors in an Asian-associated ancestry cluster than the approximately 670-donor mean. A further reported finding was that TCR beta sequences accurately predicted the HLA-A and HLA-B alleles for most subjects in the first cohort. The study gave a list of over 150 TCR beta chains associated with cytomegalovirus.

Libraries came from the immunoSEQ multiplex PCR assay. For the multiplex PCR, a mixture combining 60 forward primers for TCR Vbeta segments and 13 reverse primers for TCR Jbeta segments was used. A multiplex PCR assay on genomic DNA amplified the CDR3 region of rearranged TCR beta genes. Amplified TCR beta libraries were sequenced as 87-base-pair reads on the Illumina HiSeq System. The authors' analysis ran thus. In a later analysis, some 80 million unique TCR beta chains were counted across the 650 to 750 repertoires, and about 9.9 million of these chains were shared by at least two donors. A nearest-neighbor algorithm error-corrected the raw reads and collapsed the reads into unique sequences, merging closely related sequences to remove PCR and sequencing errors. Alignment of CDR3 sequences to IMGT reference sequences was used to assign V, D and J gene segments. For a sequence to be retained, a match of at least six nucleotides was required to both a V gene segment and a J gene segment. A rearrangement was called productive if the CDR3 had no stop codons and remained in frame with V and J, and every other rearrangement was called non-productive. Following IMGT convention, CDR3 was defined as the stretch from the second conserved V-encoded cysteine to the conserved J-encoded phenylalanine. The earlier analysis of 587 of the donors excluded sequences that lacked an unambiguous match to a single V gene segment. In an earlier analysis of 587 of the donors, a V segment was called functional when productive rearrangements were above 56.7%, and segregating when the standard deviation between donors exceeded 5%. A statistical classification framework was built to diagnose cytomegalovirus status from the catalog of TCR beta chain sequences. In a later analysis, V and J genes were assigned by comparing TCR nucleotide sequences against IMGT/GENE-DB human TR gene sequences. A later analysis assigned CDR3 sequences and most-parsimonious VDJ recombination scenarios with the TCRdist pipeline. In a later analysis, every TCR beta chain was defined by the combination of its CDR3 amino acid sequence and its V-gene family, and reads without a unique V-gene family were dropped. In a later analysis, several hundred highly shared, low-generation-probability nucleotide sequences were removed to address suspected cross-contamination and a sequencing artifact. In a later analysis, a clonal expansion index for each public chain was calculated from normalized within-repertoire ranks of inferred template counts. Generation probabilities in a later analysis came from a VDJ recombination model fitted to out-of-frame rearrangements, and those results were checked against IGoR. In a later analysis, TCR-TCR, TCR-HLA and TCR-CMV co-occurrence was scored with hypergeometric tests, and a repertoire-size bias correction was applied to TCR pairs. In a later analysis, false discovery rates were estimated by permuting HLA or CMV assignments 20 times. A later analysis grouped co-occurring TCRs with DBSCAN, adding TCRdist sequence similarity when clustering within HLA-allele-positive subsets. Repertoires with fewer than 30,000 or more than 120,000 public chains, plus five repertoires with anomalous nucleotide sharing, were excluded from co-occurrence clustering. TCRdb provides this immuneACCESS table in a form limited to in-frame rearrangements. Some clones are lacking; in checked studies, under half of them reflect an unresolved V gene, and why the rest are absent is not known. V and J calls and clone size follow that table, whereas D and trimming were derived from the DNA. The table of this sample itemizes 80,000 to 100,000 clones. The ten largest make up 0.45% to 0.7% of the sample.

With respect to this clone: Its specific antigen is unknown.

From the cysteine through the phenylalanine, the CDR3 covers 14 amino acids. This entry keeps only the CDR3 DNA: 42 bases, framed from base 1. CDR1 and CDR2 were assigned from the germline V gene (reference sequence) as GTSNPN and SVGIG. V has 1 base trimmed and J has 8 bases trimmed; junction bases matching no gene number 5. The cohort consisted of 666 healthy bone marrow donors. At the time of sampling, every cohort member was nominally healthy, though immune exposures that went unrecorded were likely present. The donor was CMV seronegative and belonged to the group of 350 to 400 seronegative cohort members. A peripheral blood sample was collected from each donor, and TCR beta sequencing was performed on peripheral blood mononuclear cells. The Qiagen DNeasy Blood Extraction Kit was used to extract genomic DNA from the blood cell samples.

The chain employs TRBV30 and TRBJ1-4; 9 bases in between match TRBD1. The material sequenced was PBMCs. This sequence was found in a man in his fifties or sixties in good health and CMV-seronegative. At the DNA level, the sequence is TGTGCCTGGAGTGGGGACAGGGTATCAGAAAAACTGTTTTTT. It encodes CAWSGDRVSEKLFF.